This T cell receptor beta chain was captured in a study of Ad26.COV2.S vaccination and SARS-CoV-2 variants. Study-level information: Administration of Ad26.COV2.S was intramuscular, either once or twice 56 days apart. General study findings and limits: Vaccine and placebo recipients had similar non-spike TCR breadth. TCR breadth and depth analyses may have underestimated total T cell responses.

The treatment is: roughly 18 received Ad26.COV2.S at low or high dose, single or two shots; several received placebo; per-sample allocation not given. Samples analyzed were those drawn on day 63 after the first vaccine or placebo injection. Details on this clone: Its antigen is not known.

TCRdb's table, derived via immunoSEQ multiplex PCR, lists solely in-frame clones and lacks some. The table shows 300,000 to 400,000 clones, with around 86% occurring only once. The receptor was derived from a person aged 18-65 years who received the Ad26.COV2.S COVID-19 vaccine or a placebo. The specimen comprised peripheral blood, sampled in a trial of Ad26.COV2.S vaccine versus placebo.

CDR3 DNA: TGTGCCAGCAGTTTATTGGGGGAGTCCTACGAGCAGTACTTC. Its translation is CASSLLGESYEQYF. The V call is TRBV27, the J call TRBJ2-7, with D perhaps TRBD1 or TRBD2 (5 bases each). This CDR3 spans 14 amino acids. V was pared by 1 base and J by 1 base, with 8 bases between. The germline V gene encodes CDR1 MNHEY and CDR2 SMNVEV (reference sequence).